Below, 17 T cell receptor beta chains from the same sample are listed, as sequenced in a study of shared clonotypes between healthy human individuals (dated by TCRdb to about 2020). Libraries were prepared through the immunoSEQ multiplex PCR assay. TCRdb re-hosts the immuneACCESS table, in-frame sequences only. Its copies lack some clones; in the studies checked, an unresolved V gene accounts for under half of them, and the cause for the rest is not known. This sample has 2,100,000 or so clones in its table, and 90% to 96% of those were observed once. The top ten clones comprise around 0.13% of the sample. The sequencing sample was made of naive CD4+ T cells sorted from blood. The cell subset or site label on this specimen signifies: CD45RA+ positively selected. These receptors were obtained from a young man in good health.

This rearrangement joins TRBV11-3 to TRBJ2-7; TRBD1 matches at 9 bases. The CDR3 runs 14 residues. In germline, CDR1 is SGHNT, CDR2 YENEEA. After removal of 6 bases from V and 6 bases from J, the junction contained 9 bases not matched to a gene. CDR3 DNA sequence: TGTGCCAGCAGTTCACAGGGGGCAACTACCGAGCAGTACTTC. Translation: CASSSQGATTEQYF. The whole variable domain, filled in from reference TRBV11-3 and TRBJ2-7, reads EAGVVQSPRYKIIEKKQPVAFWCNPISGHNTLYWYLQNLGQGPELLIRYENEEAVDDSQLPKDRFSAERLKGVDSTLKIQPAELGDSAVYLCASSSQGATTEQYFGPGTRLTVT.

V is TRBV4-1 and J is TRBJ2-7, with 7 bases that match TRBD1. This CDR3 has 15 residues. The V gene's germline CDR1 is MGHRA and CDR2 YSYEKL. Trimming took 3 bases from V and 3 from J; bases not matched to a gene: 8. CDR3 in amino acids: CASSHQTGSNYEQYF. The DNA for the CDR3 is TGCGCCAGCAGCCACCAGACAGGGTCCAACTACGAGCAGTACTTC.

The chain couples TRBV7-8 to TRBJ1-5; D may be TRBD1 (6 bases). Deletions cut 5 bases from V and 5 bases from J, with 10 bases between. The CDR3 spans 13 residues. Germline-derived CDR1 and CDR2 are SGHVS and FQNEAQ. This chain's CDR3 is CASSGDMDQPQHF. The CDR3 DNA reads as TGTGCCAGCAGCGGGGACATGGATCAGCCCCAGCATTTT.

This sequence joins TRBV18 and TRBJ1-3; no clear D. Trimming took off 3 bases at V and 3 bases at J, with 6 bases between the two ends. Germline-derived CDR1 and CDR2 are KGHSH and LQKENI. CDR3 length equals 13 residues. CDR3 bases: TGTGCCAGCTCACCCCAGAATGGAAACACCATATATTTT. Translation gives CASSPQNGNTIYF.

The DNA for the CDR3 is TGTGCCAGCAGCTTGGCCACAAAGTTACTACAAGAGACCCAGTACTTC. The encoded protein is CASSLATKLLQETQYF. The chain couples TRBV5-6 to TRBJ2-5; D remains unclear. The CDR3 consists of 16 residues. V was clipped by 0 bases and J by 2 bases, with 14 bases between them. CDR1 is SGHDT, CDR2 YYEEEE, per germline.

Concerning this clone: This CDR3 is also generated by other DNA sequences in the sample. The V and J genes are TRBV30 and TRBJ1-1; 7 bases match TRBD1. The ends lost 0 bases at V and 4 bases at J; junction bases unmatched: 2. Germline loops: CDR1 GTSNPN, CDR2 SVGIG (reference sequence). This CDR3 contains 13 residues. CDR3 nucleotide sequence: TGTGCCTGGAGTGTCTCAGGGGGCACTGAAGCTTTCTTT. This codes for CAWSVSGGTEAFF.

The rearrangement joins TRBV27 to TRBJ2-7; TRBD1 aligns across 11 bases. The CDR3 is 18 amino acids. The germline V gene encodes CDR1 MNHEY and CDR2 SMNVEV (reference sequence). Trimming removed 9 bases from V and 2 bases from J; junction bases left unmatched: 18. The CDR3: CARRLIGGWDRGTYEQYF. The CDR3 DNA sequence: TGTGCCAGAAGACTAATCGGCGGTTGGGACAGGGGGACCTACGAGCAGTACTTC.

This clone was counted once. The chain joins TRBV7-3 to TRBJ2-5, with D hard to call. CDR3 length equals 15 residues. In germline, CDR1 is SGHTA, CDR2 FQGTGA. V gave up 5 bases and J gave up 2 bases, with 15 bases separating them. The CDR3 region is CASSINGRLQETQYF. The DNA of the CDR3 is TGTGCCAGCAGCATAAACGGAAGACTGCAAGAGACCCAGTACTTC.

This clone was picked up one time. CDR3 nucleotide sequence: TGTGCCAGCAGCTTTCGAGCGGACAGGTCGGACACCATATATTTT. It translates to CASSFRADRSDTIYF. The chain joins TRBV7-6 to TRBJ1-3, with 7 bases identical to TRBD1. The CDR3 is made up of 15 amino acids. Germline CDR1 SGHVS, CDR2 FNYEAQ. The J segment lost 8 bases and the V segment lost 3 bases, leaving 10 bases of the junction unmatched.

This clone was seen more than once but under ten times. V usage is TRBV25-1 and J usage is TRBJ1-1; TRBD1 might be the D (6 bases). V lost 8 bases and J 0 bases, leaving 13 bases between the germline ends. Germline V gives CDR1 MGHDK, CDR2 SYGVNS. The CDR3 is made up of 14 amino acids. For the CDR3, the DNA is TGTGCCAGCGGTGTGACAGGTATGAACACTGAAGCTTTCTTT. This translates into CASGVTGMNTEAFF.

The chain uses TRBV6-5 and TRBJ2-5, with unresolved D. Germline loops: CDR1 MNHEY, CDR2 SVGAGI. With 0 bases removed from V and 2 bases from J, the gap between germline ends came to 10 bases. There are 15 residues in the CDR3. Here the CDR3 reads CASSYSSVSQETQYF. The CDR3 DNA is TGTGCCAGCAGTTACTCGTCGGTCTCGCAAGAGACCCAGTACTTC.

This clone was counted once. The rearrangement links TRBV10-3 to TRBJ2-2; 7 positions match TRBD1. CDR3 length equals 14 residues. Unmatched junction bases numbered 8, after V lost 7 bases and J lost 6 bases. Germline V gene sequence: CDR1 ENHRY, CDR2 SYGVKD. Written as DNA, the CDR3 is TGTGCCATCACCTCAAAGGGGGCGGCCGGGGAGCTGTTTTTT. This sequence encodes CAITSKGAAGELFF.

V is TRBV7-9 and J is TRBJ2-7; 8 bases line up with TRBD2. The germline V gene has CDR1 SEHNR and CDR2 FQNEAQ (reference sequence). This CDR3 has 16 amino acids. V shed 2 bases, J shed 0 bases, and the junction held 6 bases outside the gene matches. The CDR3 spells CASSLPAGGGSYEQYF. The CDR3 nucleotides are TGTGCCAGCAGCTTACCCGCGGGAGGTGGCTCCTACGAGCAGTACTTC.

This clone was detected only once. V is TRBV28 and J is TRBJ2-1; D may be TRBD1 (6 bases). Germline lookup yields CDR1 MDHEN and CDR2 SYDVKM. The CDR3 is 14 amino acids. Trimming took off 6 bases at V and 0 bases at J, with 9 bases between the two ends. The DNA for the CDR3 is TGTGCCAGCAGAGGGGGTGACTCCTACAATGAGCAGTTCTTC. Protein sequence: CASRGGDSYNEQFF.

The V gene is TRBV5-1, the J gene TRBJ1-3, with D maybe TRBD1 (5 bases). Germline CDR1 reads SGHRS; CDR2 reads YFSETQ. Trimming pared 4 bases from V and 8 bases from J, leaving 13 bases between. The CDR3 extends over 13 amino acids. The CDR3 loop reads CASSRPGGDTIYF. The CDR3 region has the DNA TGCGCCAGCAGCCGCCCCGGGGGAGACACCATATATTTT.

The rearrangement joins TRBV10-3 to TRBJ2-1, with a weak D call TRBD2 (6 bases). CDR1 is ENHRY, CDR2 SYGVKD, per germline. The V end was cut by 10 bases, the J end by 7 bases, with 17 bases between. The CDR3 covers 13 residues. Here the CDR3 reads CATWGVVQNEQFF. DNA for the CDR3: TGTGCCACATGGGGGGTGGTTCAGAATGAGCAGTTCTTC.

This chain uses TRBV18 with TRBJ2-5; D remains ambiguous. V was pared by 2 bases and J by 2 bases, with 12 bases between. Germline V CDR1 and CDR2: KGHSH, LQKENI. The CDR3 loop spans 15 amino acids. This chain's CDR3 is CASSPLSRMQETQYF. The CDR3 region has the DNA TGTGCCAGCTCACCATTATCCAGGATGCAAGAGACCCAGTACTTC.